Shown below are 23 T cell receptor beta chains from a single sample sequenced in a study of blood T cell repertoires in COVID-19. Method: immunoSEQ multiplex PCR; TCRdb's copy keeps in-frame clones and lacks some. The data show about 83,000 clones, about 92% seen once. Sequenced sample: peripheral blood. The receptor source for this set is a woman older than 75 with active or convalescent COVID-19.

The chain links TRBV7-9 to TRBJ1-2, with D possibly TRBD1 on 5 matching bases. Deletions cut 5 bases from V and 0 bases from J, with 22 bases between. Germline V gene data show CDR1 as SEHNR and CDR2 as FQNEAQ (reference sequence). The CDR3 consists of 18 residues. The CDR3 DNA reads TGTGCCAGCAGCCCCCCGGGAGGGAGAGGGGTAGCTAACTATGGCTACACCTTC. This sequence encodes CASSPPGGRGVANYGYTF.

V and J are TRBV28 and TRBJ2-5, with D possibly being TRBD2 (6 bases). This CDR3 contains 14 residues. V was shortened by 6 bases and J by 5 bases, with 16 bases between the two germline ends. The germline CDR1 and CDR2 sequences are MDHEN and SYDVKM. CDR3 coding DNA: TGTGCCAGCAGCCCTCGCGGGGCGCGGGAGACCCAGTACTTC. Encoded protein: CASSPRGARETQYF.

This clone was observed once. The rearrangement links TRBV7-3 to TRBJ2-5; 8 bases are shared with TRBD2. J lost 4 bases, V lost 2 bases, and 6 bases had no gene match. The CDR3 covers 15 residues. CDR1 and CDR2 from the germline V gene are SGHTA and FQGTGA. Here the CDR3 DNA reads TGTGCCAGCAGCTTACGAGGAAGCGGGGGAGAGACCCAGTACTTC. It is translated as CASSLRGSGGETQYF.

The V gene is TRBV7-9, the J gene TRBJ1-6; TRBD1 agrees at 7 bases. Germline CDR1 and CDR2: SEHNR and FQNEAQ (reference sequence). Trimming at V came to 3 bases and at J to 6 bases, leaving 2 bases not matched to a gene. The CDR3 runs 14 residues. This chain's CDR3 is CASSLGQFNSPLHF. The DNA of the CDR3 is TGTGCCAGCAGCTTGGGACAGTTTAATTCACCCCTCCACTTT.

This clone came up once. The rearrangement joins TRBV7-9 to TRBJ1-6; D might be TRBD1 (6 bases). There are 14 residues in the CDR3. Per germline, CDR1 SEHNR and CDR2 FQNEAQ (reference sequence). Trimming took 2 bases from V and 7 from J, leaving 9 bases between them. CDR3 nucleotides: TGTGCCAGCAGCTTATCAGGGGTCAATTCACCCCTCCACTTT. Amino acids: CASSLSGVNSPLHF.

The V and J genes are TRBV3-1 (or the pseudogene TRBV3-2) and TRBJ2-2; no reliable D call. V was clipped by 4 bases and J by 1 base, with 13 bases between them. The germline CDR1 and CDR2 sequences are LGHDT and YNNKEL (reference sequence). The CDR3 has 16 residues. CDR3: CASSPLPSRNTGELFF. The CDR3 DNA reads TGTGCCAGCAGCCCGTTACCCAGTCGGAACACCGGGGAGCTGTTTTTT.

Remarks on this clone: The sample has other DNA sequences that encode this CDR3 too. The CDR3 region is CASSHSPGGSYGYTF. DNA of the CDR3: TGTGCCAGCAGCCATTCCCCAGGGGGCAGCTATGGCTACACCTTC. The chain recombines TRBV3-1 (or the pseudogene TRBV3-2) with TRBJ1-2, with 8 bases that match TRBD1. Germline lookup yields CDR1 LGHDT and CDR2 YNNKEL (reference sequence). CDR3 length equals 15 residues. Trimming took 3 bases from V and 4 from J; bases not matched to a gene: 7.

This chain connects TRBV9 to TRBJ2-3, with 12 bases fitting TRBD2. The germline V gene has CDR1 SGDLS and CDR2 YYNGEE. Trimming took 0 bases from V and 4 from J; bases not matched to a gene: 6. This CDR3 has 17 residues. In nucleotides, the CDR3 is TGTGCCAGCAGCGTAGAGGCTAGCGGGGGGGCCTCAGATACGCAGTATTTT. Its translation is CASSVEASGGASDTQYF.

The chain has TRBV5-1 and TRBJ1-6, with TRBD1 matching over 10 bases. The CDR3 runs 16 residues. The germline CDR1 and CDR2 sequences are SGHRS and YFSETQ. Trimming took 1 base from V and 9 from J; bases not matched to a gene: 7. The CDR3 DNA reads as TGCGCCAGCAGCTTGCAAGGACAGGGGGAGGGTTCACCCCTCCACTTT. Its protein is CASSLQGQGEGSPLHF.

DNA for the CDR3: TGTGCCAGCAGTCCAGAATGGGGGGGGAGCCCCCAGCCCCAGCATTTT. Amino acid sequence: CASSPEWGGSPQPQHF. The V and J genes are TRBV28 and TRBJ1-5; perhaps TRBD1 as D (5 bases). The CDR3 runs 16 residues. V was shortened by 5 bases and J by 7 bases, with 21 bases between the two germline ends. Germline loops: CDR1 MDHEN, CDR2 SYDVKM.

The chain combines TRBV28 with TRBJ1-2, with D possibly matching TRBD1 (5 bases). This CDR3 has 15 residues. Deletions cut 2 bases from V and 5 bases from J, with 15 bases between. Germline CDR1 is MDHEN and CDR2 is SYDVKM. The DNA for the CDR3 is TGTGCCAGCAGTTTAGATTCGGGGGAATGGTATGGCTACACCTTC. Its protein product is CASSLDSGEWYGYTF.

CDR3 residues: CASSQDNDRGVYGYTF. CDR3 nucleotides: TGCGCCAGCAGCCAAGACAATGACAGGGGGGTCTATGGCTACACCTTC. The chain is built from TRBV4-3 and TRBJ1-2, with 9 positions matching TRBD1. Trimming at V came to 0 bases and at J to 4 bases, leaving 6 bases not matched to a gene. The CDR3 totals 16 residues. CDR1 is LGHNA and CDR2 is YSLEER in the germline V gene.

V usage is TRBV6-5 and J usage is TRBJ1-6; D possibly corresponds to TRBD1 (5 bases). The germline V and J ends were trimmed by 2 bases and 3 bases, with 5 bases remaining between them. Germline V gene sequence: CDR1 MNHEY, CDR2 SVGAGI. The CDR3 extends over 14 amino acids. CDR3 nucleotides: TGTGCCAGCAGTTACGACAGCTATAATTCACCCCTCCACTTT. This encodes CASSYDSYNSPLHF.

The chain recombines TRBV18 with TRBJ2-1, with 7 bases aligning to TRBD2. The CDR3 runs 13 residues. Germline V CDR1 and CDR2: KGHSH, LQKENI. V gave up 3 bases and J gave up 5 bases; unmatched junction bases: 1. The CDR3 DNA sequence: TGTGCCAGCTCACCGGGACTAAACAATGAGCAGTTCTTC. This translates into CASSPGLNNEQFF.

The chain has TRBV9 and TRBJ1-1, with D possibly being TRBD1 (6 bases). The CDR3 loop spans 14 amino acids. V was clipped by 0 bases and J by 5 bases, with 11 bases between them. The germline CDR1 and CDR2 sequences are SGDLS and YYNGEE. CDR3 in amino acids: CASSVALGGTEAFF. Here the CDR3 DNA reads TGTGCCAGCAGCGTAGCCTTAGGGGGTACTGAAGCTTTCTTT.

V is TRBV3-1 (or the pseudogene TRBV3-2) and J is TRBJ2-3, with TRBD2 matching 9 bases. The CDR3 sequence is 17 residues long. Germline V gene sequence: CDR1 LGHDT, CDR2 YNNKEL (reference sequence). V gave up 0 bases and J gave up 6 bases; unmatched junction bases: 10. The CDR3 protein is CASSQEGLAGSRDTQYF. CDR3 coding DNA: TGTGCCAGCAGCCAAGAAGGCCTAGCGGGGTCCAGGGATACGCAGTATTTT.

The chain joins TRBV19 to TRBJ2-7; D not resolved. V was trimmed by 0 bases and J by 3 bases, leaving 15 bases between them. CDR1 and CDR2 (germline): LNHDA, SQIVND (reference sequence). This CDR3 is built from 16 residues. Here the CDR3 reads CASSIDAAGKVYEQYF. DNA of the CDR3: TGTGCCAGTAGTATAGATGCCGCAGGCAAGGTCTACGAGCAGTACTTC.

The chain has TRBV27 and TRBJ1-2; D gene ambiguous. V was clipped by 2 bases and J by 4 bases, with 17 bases between them. CDR1 is MNHEY, CDR2 SMNVEV, per germline (reference sequence). The CDR3 length is 16 residues. CDR3 nucleotide sequence: TGTGCCAGCAGTTTAAATGGTGGCAGGACTTCCTATGGCTACACCTTC. This sequence encodes CASSLNGGRTSYGYTF.

This clone was recorded once. The gene calls are TRBV7-8 and TRBJ2-5; 8 bases align to TRBD1. The junction had 22 bases not matched to a gene; V was cut back by 10 bases and J by 9 bases. The CDR3 spans 16 residues. Germline V CDR1 and CDR2: SGHVS, FQNEAQ. The chain's CDR3 is CATHPDAGTGGQSQYF. The CDR3 coding sequence is TGTGCCACCCACCCCGACGCCGGGACAGGAGGCCAGTCCCAGTACTTC.

This chain links TRBV9 with TRBJ2-2, with TRBD2 matching 13 bases. From germline, CDR1 is SGDLS and CDR2 YYNGEE. The V segment lost 0 bases and the J segment 7 bases; nucleotides outside the gene matches: 9. The CDR3 covers 18 residues. CDR3 amino acids: CASSVALGLAGISGELFF. The CDR3, as DNA: TGTGCCAGCAGCGTAGCCCTGGGACTAGCGGGGATAAGCGGGGAGCTGTTTTTT.

The gene calls are TRBV5-4 and TRBJ2-7, with D perhaps matching TRBD1 (5 bases). CDR1 and CDR2 (germline): SGHNT, YYREEE (reference sequence). This CDR3 is 14 amino acids long. The V gene lost 1 base and the J gene lost 6 bases, with 14 bases spanning the gap. CDR3 protein: CASSLTAGQGEQYF. Here the CDR3 DNA reads TGTGCCAGCAGCTTGACGGCAGGGCAAGGCGAGCAGTACTTC. Variable domain in full (rest from reference TRBV5-4 and TRBJ2-7): ETGVTQSPTHLIKTRGQQVTLRCSSQSGHNTVSWYQQALGQGPQFIFQYYREEENGRGNFPPRFSGLQFPNYSSELNVNALELDDSALYLCASSLTAGQGEQYFGPGTRLTVT.

The CDR3, as DNA: TGTGCCAGCAGTTGGGACAGAGGCAATTCACCCCTCCACTTT. Translating it yields CASSWDRGNSPLHF. This chain uses TRBV6-5 with TRBJ1-6, with 7 bases aligning to TRBD1. The V and J ends lost 4 bases and 7 bases, in that order; junction bases with no gene match: 4. Germline CDR1 MNHEY, CDR2 SVGAGI. The CDR3 has 14 amino acids.

Ten or more counts support this clone. The chain uses TRBV6-2 or TRBV6-3 and TRBJ2-3; 10 bases line up with TRBD2. The length of the CDR3 is 17 residues. From germline, CDR1 is MNHEY and CDR2 SVGEGT. V was clipped by 2 bases and J by 1 base; unmatched bases: 6. The CDR3 bases are TGTGCCAGCAGTTACGAGTCTAGCGGGGGCCGCACAGATACGCAGTATTTT. Its translation is CASSYESSGGRTDTQYF.